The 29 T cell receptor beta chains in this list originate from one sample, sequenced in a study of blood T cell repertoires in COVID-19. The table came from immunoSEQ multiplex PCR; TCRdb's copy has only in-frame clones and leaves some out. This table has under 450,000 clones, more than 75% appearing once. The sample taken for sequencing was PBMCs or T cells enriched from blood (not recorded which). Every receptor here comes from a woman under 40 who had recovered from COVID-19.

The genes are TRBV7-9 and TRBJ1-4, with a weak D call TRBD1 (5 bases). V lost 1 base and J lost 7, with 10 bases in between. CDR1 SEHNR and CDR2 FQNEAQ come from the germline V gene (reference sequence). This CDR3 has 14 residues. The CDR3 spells CASSLVAGGEKLFF. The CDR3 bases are TGTGCCAGCAGCTTAGTGGCCGGGGGTGAAAAACTGTTTTTT.

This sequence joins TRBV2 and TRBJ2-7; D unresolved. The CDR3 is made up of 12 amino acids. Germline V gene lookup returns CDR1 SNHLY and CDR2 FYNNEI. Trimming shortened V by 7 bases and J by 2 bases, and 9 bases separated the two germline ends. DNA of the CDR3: TGTGCCAGCAAGGCCGAGGCCTACGAGCAGTACTTC. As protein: CASKAEAYEQYF.

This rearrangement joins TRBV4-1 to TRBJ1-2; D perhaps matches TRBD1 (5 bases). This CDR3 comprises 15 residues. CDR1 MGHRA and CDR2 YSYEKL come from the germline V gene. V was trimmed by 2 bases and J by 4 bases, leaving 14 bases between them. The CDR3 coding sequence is TGCGCCAGCAGCCAATATCAGGGCCCTTCCTATGGCTACACCTTC. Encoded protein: CASSQYQGPSYGYTF.

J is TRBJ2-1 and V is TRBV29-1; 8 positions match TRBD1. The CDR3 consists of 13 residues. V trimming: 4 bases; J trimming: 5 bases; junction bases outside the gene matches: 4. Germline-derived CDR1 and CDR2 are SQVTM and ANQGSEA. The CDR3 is CSVAQGANNEQFF. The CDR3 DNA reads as TGCAGCGTTGCTCAGGGGGCTAACAATGAGCAGTTCTTC.

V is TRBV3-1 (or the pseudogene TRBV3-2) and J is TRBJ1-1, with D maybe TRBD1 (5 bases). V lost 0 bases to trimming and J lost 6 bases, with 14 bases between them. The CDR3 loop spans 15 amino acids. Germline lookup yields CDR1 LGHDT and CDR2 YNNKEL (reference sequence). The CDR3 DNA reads TGTGCCAGCAGCCAAGATTCCGGACGGGGGGCTGAAGCTTTCTTT. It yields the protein CASSQDSGRGAEAFF.

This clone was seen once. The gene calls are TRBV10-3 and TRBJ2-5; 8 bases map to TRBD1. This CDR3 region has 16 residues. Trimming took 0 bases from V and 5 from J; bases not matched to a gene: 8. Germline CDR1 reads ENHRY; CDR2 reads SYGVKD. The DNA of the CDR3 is TGTGCCATCAGTGAGTCGATGTCAGGGGGCGAGGAGACCCAGTACTTC. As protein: CAISESMSGGEETQYF.

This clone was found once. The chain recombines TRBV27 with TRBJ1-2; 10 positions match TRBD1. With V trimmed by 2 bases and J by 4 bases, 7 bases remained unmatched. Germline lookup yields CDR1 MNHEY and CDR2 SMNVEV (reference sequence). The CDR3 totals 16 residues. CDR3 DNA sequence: TGTGCCAGCAGTTTAAGGGACAGGGGTGGTGGCTATGGCTACACCTTC. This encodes CASSLRDRGGGYGYTF.

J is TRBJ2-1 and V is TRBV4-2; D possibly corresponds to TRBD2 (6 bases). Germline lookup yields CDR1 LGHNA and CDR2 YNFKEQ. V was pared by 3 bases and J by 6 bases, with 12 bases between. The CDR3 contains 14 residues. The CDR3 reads CASSHGTVSNEQFF. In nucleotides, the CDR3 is TGTGCCAGCAGCCATGGGACTGTGAGCAATGAGCAGTTCTTC.

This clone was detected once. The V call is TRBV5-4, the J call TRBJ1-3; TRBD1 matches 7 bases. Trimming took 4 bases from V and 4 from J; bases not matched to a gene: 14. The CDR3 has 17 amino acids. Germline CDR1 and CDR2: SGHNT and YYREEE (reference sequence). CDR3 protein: CASSPDPTGVGGNTIYF. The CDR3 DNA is TGTGCCAGCAGCCCCGATCCAACAGGGGTGGGAGGAAACACCATATATTTT.

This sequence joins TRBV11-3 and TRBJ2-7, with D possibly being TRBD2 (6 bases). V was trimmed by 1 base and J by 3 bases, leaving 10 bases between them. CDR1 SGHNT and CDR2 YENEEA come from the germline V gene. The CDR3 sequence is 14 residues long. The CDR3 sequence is CASSLGGEFYEQYF. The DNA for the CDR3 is TGTGCCAGCAGCTTAGGGGGGGAGTTCTACGAGCAGTACTTC.

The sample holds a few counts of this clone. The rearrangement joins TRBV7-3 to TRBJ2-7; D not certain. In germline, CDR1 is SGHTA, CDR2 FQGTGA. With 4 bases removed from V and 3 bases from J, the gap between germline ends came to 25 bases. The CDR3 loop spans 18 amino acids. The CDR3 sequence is CASSYHPTKPEQFYEQYF. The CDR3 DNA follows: TGTGCCAGCAGCTACCACCCCACCAAGCCGGAGCAGTTCTACGAGCAGTACTTC.

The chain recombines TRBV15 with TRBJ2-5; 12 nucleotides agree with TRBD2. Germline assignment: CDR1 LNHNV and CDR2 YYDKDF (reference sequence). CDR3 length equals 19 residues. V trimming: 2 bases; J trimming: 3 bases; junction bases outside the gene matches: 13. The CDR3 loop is CATSRLPPGTSGLKETQYF. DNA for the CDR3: TGTGCCACCAGCAGACTCCCGCCGGGGACTAGCGGGTTAAAAGAGACCCAGTACTTC.

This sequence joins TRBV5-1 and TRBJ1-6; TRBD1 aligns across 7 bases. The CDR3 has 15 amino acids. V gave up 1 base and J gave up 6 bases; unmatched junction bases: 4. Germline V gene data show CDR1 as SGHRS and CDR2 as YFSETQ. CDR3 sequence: CASSLWGDSNSPLHF. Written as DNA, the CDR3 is TGCGCCAGCAGCTTGTGGGGGGACAGTAATTCACCCCTCCACTTT.

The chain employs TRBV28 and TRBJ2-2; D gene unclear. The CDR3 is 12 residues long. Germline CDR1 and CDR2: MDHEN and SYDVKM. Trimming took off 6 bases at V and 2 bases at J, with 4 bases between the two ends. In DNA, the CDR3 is TGTGCCAGCAGCTTCAACACCGGGGAGCTGTTTTTT. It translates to CASSFNTGELFF.

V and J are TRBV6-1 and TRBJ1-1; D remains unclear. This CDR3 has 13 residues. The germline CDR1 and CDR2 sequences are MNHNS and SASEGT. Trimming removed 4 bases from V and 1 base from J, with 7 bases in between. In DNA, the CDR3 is TGTGCCAGCAGTGTTTCGGGGAACACTGAAGCTTTCTTT. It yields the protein CASSVSGNTEAFF.

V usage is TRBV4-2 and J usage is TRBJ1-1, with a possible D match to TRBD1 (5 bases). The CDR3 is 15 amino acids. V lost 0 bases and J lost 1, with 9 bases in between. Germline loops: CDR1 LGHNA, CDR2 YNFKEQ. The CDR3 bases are TGTGCCAGCAGCCAAGATCCAGGGCCGAACACTGAAGCTTTCTTT. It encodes CASSQDPGPNTEAFF.

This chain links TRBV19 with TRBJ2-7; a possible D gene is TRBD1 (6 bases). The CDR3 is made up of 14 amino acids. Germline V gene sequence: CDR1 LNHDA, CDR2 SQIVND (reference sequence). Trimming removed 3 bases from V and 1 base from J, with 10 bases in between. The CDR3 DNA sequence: TGTGCCAGTAGTATGTCGCAGGGGTCCTACGAGCAGTACTTC. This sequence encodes CASSMSQGSYEQYF.

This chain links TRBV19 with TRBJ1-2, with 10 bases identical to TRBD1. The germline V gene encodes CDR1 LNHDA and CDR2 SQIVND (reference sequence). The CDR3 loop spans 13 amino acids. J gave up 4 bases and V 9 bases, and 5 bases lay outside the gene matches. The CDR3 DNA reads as TGTGCCAGCTGGGACAGGGGATCCTATGGCTACACCTTC. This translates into CASWDRGSYGYTF.

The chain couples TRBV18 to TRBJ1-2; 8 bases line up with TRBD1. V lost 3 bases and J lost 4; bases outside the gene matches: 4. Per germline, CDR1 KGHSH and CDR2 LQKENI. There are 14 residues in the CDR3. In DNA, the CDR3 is TGTGCCAGCTCACCCCCGACAGGGGCCTATGGCTACACCTTC. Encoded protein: CASSPPTGAYGYTF.

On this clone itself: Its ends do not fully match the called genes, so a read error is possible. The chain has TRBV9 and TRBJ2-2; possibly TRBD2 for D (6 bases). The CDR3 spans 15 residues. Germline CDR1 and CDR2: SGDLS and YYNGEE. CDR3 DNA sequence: TGTGCCAGCAGCGTAGGGGACTCGAAGACCGGGGAGCTGTTTTTT. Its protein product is CASSVGDSKTGELFF.

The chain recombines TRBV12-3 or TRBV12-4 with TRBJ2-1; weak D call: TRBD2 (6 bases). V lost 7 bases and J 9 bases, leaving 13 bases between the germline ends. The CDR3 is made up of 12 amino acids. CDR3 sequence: CASTLELAEQFF. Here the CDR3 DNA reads TGTGCCAGCACCCTGGAACTAGCTGAGCAGTTCTTC.

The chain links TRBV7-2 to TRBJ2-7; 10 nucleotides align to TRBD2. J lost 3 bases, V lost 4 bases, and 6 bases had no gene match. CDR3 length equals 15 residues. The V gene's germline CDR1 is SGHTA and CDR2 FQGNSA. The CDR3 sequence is CASSSPAGGIYEQYF. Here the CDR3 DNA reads TGTGCCAGCAGCTCTCCAGCGGGGGGGATCTACGAGCAGTACTTC.

The CDR3 DNA reads as TGTGCCGGAGGCAGGGGCGGGCGAATGAACACTGAAGCTTTCTTT. It is translated as CAGGRGGRMNTEAFF. The chain couples TRBV30 to TRBJ1-1; possibly TRBD1 for D (6 bases). This CDR3 has 15 residues. V was shortened by 8 bases and J by 0 bases, with 19 bases between the two germline ends. Germline CDR1 and CDR2: GTSNPN and SVGIG (reference sequence).

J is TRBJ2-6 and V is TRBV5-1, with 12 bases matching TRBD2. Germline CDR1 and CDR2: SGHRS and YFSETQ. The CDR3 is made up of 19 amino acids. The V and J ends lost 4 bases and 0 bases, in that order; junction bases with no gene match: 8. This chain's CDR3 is CASSPGTSGYHSGANVLTF. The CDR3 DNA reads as TGCGCCAGCAGCCCTGGGACTAGCGGGTATCACTCTGGGGCCAACGTCCTGACTTTC.

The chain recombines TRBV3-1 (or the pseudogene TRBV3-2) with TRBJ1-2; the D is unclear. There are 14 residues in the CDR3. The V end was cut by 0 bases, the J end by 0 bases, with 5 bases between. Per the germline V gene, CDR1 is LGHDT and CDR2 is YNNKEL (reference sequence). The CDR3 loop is CASSQEFTNYGYTF. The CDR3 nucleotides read TGTGCCAGCAGCCAAGAATTCACTAACTATGGCTACACCTTC.

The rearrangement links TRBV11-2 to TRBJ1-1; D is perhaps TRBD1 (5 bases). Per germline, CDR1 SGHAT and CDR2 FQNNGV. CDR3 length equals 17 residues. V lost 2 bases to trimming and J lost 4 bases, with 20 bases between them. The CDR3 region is CASSLTHPGQGGTEAFF. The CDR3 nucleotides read TGTGCCAGCAGCTTAACCCACCCCGGCCAGGGAGGCACTGAAGCTTTCTTT.

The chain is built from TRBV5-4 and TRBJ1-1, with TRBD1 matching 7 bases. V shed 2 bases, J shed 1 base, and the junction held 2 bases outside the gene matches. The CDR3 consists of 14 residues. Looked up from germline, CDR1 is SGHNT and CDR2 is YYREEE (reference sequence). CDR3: CASSLQGRNTEAFF. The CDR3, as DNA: TGTGCCAGCAGCTTACAGGGGAGGAACACTGAAGCTTTCTTT.

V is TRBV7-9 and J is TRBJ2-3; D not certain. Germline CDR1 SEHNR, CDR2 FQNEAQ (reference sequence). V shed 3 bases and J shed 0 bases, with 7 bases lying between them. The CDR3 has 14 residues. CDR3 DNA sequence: TGTGCCAGCAGCTTCCTCCGGAGCACAGATACGCAGTATTTT. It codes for CASSFLRSTDTQYF. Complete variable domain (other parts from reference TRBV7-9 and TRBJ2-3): DTGVSQNPRHKITKRGQNVTFRCDPISEHNRLYWYRQTLGQGPEFLTYFQNEAQLEKSRLLSDRFSAERPKGSFSTLEIQRTEQGDSAMYLCASSFLRSTDTQYFGPGTRLTVL.

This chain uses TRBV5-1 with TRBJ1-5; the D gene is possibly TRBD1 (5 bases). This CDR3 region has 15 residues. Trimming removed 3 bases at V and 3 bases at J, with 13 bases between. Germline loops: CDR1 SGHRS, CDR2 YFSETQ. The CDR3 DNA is TGCGCCAGCAGCTCCTCAGGGCAGCTCAATCAGCCCCAGCATTTT. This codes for CASSSSGQLNQPQHF.